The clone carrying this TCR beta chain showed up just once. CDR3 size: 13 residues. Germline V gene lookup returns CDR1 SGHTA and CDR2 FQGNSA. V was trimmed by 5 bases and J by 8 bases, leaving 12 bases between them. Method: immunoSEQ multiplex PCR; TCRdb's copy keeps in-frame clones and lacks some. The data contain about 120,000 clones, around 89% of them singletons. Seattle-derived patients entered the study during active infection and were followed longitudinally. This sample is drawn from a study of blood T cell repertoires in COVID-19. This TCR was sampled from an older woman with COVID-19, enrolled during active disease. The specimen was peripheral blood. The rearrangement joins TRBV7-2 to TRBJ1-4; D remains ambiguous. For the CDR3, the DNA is TGTGCCAGCAGCGAGGGCCTGGGGGAAAAACTGTTTTTT. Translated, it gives CASSEGLGEKLFF.